The 11 T cell receptor beta chains below come from one sample, sequenced in a study of cytomegalovirus exposure and HLA in healthy donors. PCR used 60 Vbeta primers and 13 Jbeta primers. Libraries were prepared by immunoSEQ multiplex PCR; TCRdb keeps only in-frame clonotypes and omits some of them. This repertoire shows some 100,000 clones, 78% found once; its top ten account for roughly 4.2%. Sequenced sample: PBMCs. All receptors come from a woman aged 40 to 55 in good health and CMV-seropositive.

This clone was recorded a few times. The chain carries TRBV28 and TRBJ1-5, with D possibly being TRBD1 (5 bases). Trimming left V 10 bases short and J 7 bases short, with 17 bases between. The CDR3 loop spans 13 amino acids. Looked up from germline, CDR1 is MDHEN and CDR2 is SYDVKM. The CDR3 coding sequence is TGTGCCACCTTTGTGGGGGGTGGACAGCCCCAGCATTTT. It yields the protein CATFVGGGQPQHF.

This clone has only a few counts. Distinct nucleotide sequences in the sample also encode this CDR3. This sequence joins TRBV9 and TRBJ2-7; D unresolved. The germline V and J ends were trimmed by 4 bases and 4 bases, with 21 bases remaining between them. The germline V gene has CDR1 SGDLS and CDR2 YYNGEE. The length of the CDR3 is 16 residues. The CDR3 spells CASSISRKNPAYEQYF. The DNA for the CDR3 is TGTGCCAGCAGCATATCTAGGAAAAACCCGGCATACGAGCAGTACTTC.

The chain combines TRBV7-3 with TRBJ2-5, with 7 positions matching TRBD2. Germline loops: CDR1 SGHTA, CDR2 FQGTGA. Trimming took 4 bases from V and 3 from J; bases not matched to a gene: 8. There are 15 residues in the CDR3. The CDR3 DNA sequence: TGTGCCAGCAGCTCTCGGGGAGGGGTCGAAGAGACCCAGTACTTC. This gives the protein CASSSRGGVEETQYF.

CDR3 residues: CASSPARDRGHYAKNIQYF. CDR3 nucleotides: TGTGCCAGCAGCCCAGCCCGGGACAGGGGGCATTATGCCAAAAACATTCAGTACTTC. The chain links TRBV7-2 to TRBJ2-4; TRBD1 aligns across 12 bases. V lost 5 bases and J lost 1; bases outside the gene matches: 12. The CDR3 is 19 residues long. CDR1 is SGHTA, CDR2 FQGNSA, per germline.

The chain employs TRBV6-5 and TRBJ2-1; TRBD2 agrees at 10 bases. The CDR3 extends over 15 amino acids. CDR1 MNHEY and CDR2 SVGAGI come from the germline V gene. Trimming took 4 bases from V and 2 from J; bases not matched to a gene: 2. CDR3 bases: TGTGCCAGCAGTTTCCTAGCGGGGGCCTACAATGAGCAGTTCTTC. Translation: CASSFLAGAYNEQFF.

With regard to this clone: Compared with germline, one end of the junction differs, possibly owing to a read error. The genes are TRBV7-8 and TRBJ2-7, with TRBD2 matching 7 bases. The CDR3 spans 14 residues. Germline CDR1 SGHVS, CDR2 FQNEAQ. The CDR3 DNA follows: TGTGCCAGCACCTCAAAGCGGGAACCCTACGGGCAGTACTTC. Amino acid sequence: CASTSKREPYGQYF.

V and J are TRBV28 and TRBJ2-7; the match to TRBD2 covers 11 bases. The CDR3 runs 16 residues. V was clipped by 5 bases and J by 5 bases; unmatched bases: 11. Germline CDR1 and CDR2: MDHEN and SYDVKM. CDR3 nucleotides: TGTGCCAGCAGTCTTCCCATAGCGGGAGGGCCGGACGAGCAGTACTTC. Its translation: CASSLPIAGGPDEQYF.

V gene TRBV28 combines with J gene TRBJ1-5, with no clear D. Germline CDR1 MDHEN, CDR2 SYDVKM. This CDR3 comprises 11 residues. V lost 3 bases and J lost 11, with 8 bases in between. CDR3 amino acids: CASSFASTQHF. In DNA, the CDR3 is TGTGCCAGCAGTTTTGCAAGCACCCAGCATTTT.

This clone has just a few counts. V usage is TRBV4-3 and J usage is TRBJ2-7; D is possibly TRBD1 (6 bases). Trimming pared 0 bases from V and 3 bases from J, leaving 12 bases between. Germline V CDR1 and CDR2: LGHNA, YSLEER. This CDR3 comprises 15 residues. The CDR3 nucleotides read TGCGCCAGCAGCCAAGATGCAGGGGTTGTCTACGAGCAGTACTTC. This sequence encodes CASSQDAGVVYEQYF.

V and J are TRBV7-2 and TRBJ1-3; TRBD1 might be the D (6 bases). The CDR3 is 14 amino acids. V was trimmed by 4 bases and J by 2 bases, leaving 9 bases between them. The V gene's germline CDR1 is SGHTA and CDR2 FQGNSA. In DNA, the CDR3 is TGTGCCAGCAGCTCCCACAGGGCTGGAAACACCATATATTTT. Its protein is CASSSHRAGNTIYF. Complete variable domain (other parts from reference TRBV7-2 and TRBJ1-3): GAGVSQSPSNKVTEKGKDVELRCDPISGHTALYWYRQSLGQGLEFLIYFQGNSAPDKSGLPSDRFSAERTGGSVSTLTIQRTQQEDSAVYLCASSSHRAGNTIYFGEGSWLTVV.

The chain recombines TRBV6-4 with TRBJ1-4, with a tentative D call TRBD1 (5 bases). The V gene's germline CDR1 is MRHNA and CDR2 SNTAGT. CDR3 length equals 13 residues. The V end was cut by 3 bases, the J end by 5 bases, with 7 bases between. In nucleotides, the CDR3 is TGTGCCAGCAGTGAGGGGCCAAATGAAAAACTGTTTTTT. This encodes CASSEGPNEKLFF.